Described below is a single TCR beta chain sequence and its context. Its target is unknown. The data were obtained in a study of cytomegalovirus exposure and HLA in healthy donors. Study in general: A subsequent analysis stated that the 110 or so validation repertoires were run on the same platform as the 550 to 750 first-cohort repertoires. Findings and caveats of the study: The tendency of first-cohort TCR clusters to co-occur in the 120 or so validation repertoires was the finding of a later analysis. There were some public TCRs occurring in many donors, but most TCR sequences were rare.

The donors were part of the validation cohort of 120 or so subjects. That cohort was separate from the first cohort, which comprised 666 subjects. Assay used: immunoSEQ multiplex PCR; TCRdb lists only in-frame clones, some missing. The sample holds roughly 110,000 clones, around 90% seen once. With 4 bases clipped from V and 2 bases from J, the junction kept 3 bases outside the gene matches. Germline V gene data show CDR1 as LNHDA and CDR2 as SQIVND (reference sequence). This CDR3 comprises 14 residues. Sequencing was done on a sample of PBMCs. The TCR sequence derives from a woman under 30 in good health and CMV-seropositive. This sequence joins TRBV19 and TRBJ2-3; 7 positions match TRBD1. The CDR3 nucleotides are TGTGCCAGTAGTACGACAGGGTACACAGATACGCAGTATTTT. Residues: CASSTTGYTDTQYF.